The clone carrying this T cell receptor beta chain was seen many times. The antigen is undetermined. This sample stems from a study of CD8 T cells in ankylosing spondylitis. General study findings and limits: A motif of eight highly homologous TCR beta variants was seen as apparently characteristic of ankylosing spondylitis blood. Reactive arthritis synovial fluid and blood previously showed some of these motif variants.

V was clipped by 5 bases and J by 3 bases, with 14 bases between them. Germline V gives CDR1 KGHSH, CDR2 LQKENI. This CDR3 comprises 15 residues. Each CDR3 protein gets one entry after TCRdb re-called the 5' RACE reads with MiXCR. The data hold about 460,000 distinct CDR3 sequences, with over 4% observed a single time. Sequencing was performed on blood, either unsorted or a sorted T cell fraction (not recorded which). The chain has TRBV18 and TRBJ2-1; weak D call: TRBD1 (7 bases). The receptor comes from a male donor with ankylosing spondylitis. The CDR3 bases are TGTGCCAGCTCAGCAGGGGGACTCGACTACAATGAGCAGTTCTTC. It encodes CASSAGGLDYNEQFF.